The sequence of this T cell receptor (beta chain) was determined in a study of graft-versus-host responses after intestinal transplantation. Only in-frame clones appear in the TCRdb table, and some are missing; sequencing was by immunoSEQ multiplex PCR. Found here are roughly 50,000 clones, around 90% of them singletons; the top ten hold roughly 5.5%. The source is a human patient who received an intestinal transplant, so some T cells may come from the graft donor. Here the sequenced sample was PBMCs, taken roughly 660 days after intestinal transplant.

CDR3 sequence (DNA): TGTGCCAGCAGCGGACTTCCGCGGCAGAGCAGGATGCGAAATTCCGACTATGGCTACACCTTC. Translated: CASSGLPRQSRMRNSDYGYTF. The chain couples TRBV9 to TRBJ1-2; D is unresolved. This CDR3 is 21 amino acids long. Germline V gene lookup returns CDR1 SGDLS and CDR2 YYNGEE. V lost 3 bases and J 3 bases, leaving 33 bases between the germline ends.